What follows are 18 T cell receptor beta chains derived from one specimen sequenced in a study of regulatory T cells in long-lasting Graves disease. The authors built TCR beta libraries using iRepertoire HTBI primers and Arm-PCR of CDR3 regions. TCRdb re-called the multiplex PCR reads through MiXCR, storing one row per CDR3 protein. The table records roughly 400,000 distinct CDR3 sequences, about a fifth of them present only once. Time point: persistent/refractory GD, antithyroid drugs over 5 years with positive TRAb. RNA from PBMCs was the source of the TCR library. The source material was peripheral blood mononuclear cells (PBMCs), sampled when the disease was refractory, from a patient treated with antithyroid drugs. All receptors come from a female donor with Graves disease.

This chain joins TRBV3-1 and TRBJ2-1; TRBD2 matches 8 bases. From germline, CDR1 is LGHDT and CDR2 YNNKEL (reference sequence). This CDR3 spans 18 amino acids. V lost 4 bases to trimming and J lost 9 bases; unmatched junction nucleotides: 20. In DNA form, the CDR3 reads TGTGCCAGCAGCCCCCGGGGAGTGTCAGCGGGGGAGGGATTTGAGCAGTTCTTC. This sequence encodes CASSPRGVSAGEGFEQFF.

This clonotype has a handful of counts. The chain combines TRBV6-1 with TRBJ1-5; D is uncertain. The CDR3 loop spans 14 amino acids. The V end lost 8 bases, the J end lost 0 bases, and 11 bases lay between the germline ends. From germline, CDR1 is MNHNS and CDR2 SASEGT. The CDR3 sequence is CASGRRYSNQPQHF. CDR3 bases: TGTGCCAGCGGAAGAAGGTATAGCAATCAGCCCCAGCATTTT.

This chain uses TRBV7-2 with TRBJ2-6; weak D call: TRBD2 (5 bases). This CDR3 is 19 amino acids long. The V and J ends lost 4 bases and 0 bases respectively, with 19 bases between them. Germline CDR1 and CDR2: SGHTA and FQGNSA. As DNA, the CDR3 is TGTGCCAGCAGCTATAATCAAAAGGCTAGCCGCTCTGGGGCCAACGTCCTGACTTTC. Amino acids: CASSYNQKASRSGANVLTF.

A note on this clonotype: A clone one base away is much larger, so this may be a read error. In DNA, the CDR3 is TGTGCCAGCAGTTACTTCGCCAGGGCGTGCGGCTACACCTTC. This encodes CASSYFARACGYTF. The rearrangement uses TRBV6-5 and TRBJ1-2, with a tentative D call TRBD1 (5 bases). Germline assignment: CDR1 MNHEY and CDR2 SVGAGI. The CDR3 spans 14 residues. The V and J ends lost 1 base and 8 bases respectively, with 14 bases between them.

This clonotype has a count of ten or more. The chain carries TRBV28 and TRBJ2-7, with D uncertain. Germline lookup yields CDR1 MDHEN and CDR2 SYDVKM. CDR3 length: 15 residues. Trimming pared 8 bases from V and 2 bases from J, leaving 19 bases between. This chain's CDR3 is CASCRMTRGPYEQYF. The CDR3 DNA sequence: TGTGCCAGCTGTCGAATGACGAGAGGCCCCTACGAGCAGTACTTC.

This clonotype was seen at least ten times. The CDR3 nucleotides are TGTGCCAGCTGTCGGGGACAGGGAGGGGTTCAGCCCCAGCATTTT. It yields the protein CASCRGQGGVQPQHF. V and J are TRBV12-3 or TRBV12-4 and TRBJ1-5; 9 positions agree with TRBD1. V was pared by 8 bases and J by 6 bases, with 11 bases of the junction left unmatched. The CDR3 loop spans 15 amino acids.

At least ten counts were recorded for this clonotype. The rearrangement uses TRBV28 and TRBJ2-7; D remains unclear. With 2 bases removed from V and 6 bases from J, the gap between germline ends came to 11 bases. CDR3 length equals 13 residues. CDR1 is MDHEN and CDR2 is SYDVKM in the germline V gene. The CDR3 DNA follows: TGTGCCAGCAGTTTAGGCGGCACCGGCGAGCAGTACTTC. Its protein product is CASSLGGTGEQYF. Full variable domain (rest looked up from reference TRBV28 and TRBJ2-7): DVKVTQSSRYLVKRTGEKVFLECVQDMDHENMFWYRQDPGLGLRLIYFSYDVKMKEKGDIPEGYSVSREKKERFSLILESASTNQTSMYLCASSLGGTGEQYFGPGTRLTVT.

This clonotype was counted a single time. One end of the junction is discordant with germline, which a read error may explain. J is TRBJ2-7 and V is TRBV5-4; 11 bases are a match to TRBD2. CDR3 length: 18 amino acids. Per germline, CDR1 SGHNT and CDR2 YYREEE (reference sequence). Written as DNA, the CDR3 is TGTGCCAGCAGCTTGGGTCCTAGCGGGGGGACCCAGGCCTACGAGCGGTACTTC. As protein: CASSLGPSGGTQAYERYF.

This chain links TRBV11-2 with TRBJ1-1, with unresolved D. The CDR3 consists of 15 residues. Germline values: CDR1 SGHAT, CDR2 FQNNGV. The V end was cut by 2 bases, the J end by 6 bases, with 16 bases between. Here the CDR3 DNA reads TGTGCCAGCAGCTTATCCCGGGTCCGCGGCGCTGAAGCTTTCTTT. This translates into CASSLSRVRGAEAFF. Complete variable domain (other parts from reference TRBV11-2 and TRBJ1-1): EAGVAQSPRYKIIEKRQSVAFWCNPISGHATLYWYQQILGQGPKLLIQFQNNGVVDDSQLPKDRFSAERLKGVDSTLKIQPAKLEDSAVYLCASSLSRVRGAEAFFGQGTRLTVV.

The V call is TRBV29-1, the J call TRBJ2-3; TRBD2 might be the D (6 bases). Trimming removed 3 bases from V and 1 base from J, with 14 bases in between. The CDR3 contains 15 residues. Germline V gene sequence: CDR1 SQVTM, CDR2 ANQGSEA. CDR3 protein: CSVEPVREGTDTQYF. The CDR3 bases are TGCAGCGTTGAGCCCGTGCGGGAAGGCACAGATACGCAGTATTTT.

The chain links TRBV18 to TRBJ2-4; no firm D call. The germline CDR1 and CDR2 sequences are KGHSH and LQKENI. Trimming left V 3 bases short and J 3 bases short, with 6 bases between. The CDR3 sequence is 13 residues long. The CDR3 protein is CASSPSFKNIQYF. CDR3 DNA: TGTGCCAGCTCACCCTCGTTCAAAAACATTCAGTACTTC.

J is TRBJ1-5 and V is TRBV24-1, with 8 nucleotides matching TRBD1. Losses at the gene ends were 3 bases for V and 4 bases for J; bases not matched to a gene: 7. From germline, CDR1 is KGHDR and CDR2 SFDVKD. This CDR3 region has 16 residues. Written as DNA, the CDR3 is TGTGCCACCAGTGATACTCGACAGGGGAGGAATCAGCCCCAGCATTTT. This codes for CATSDTRQGRNQPQHF.

This clonotype was seen at least ten times. The CDR3 is CASSLGDRVSLPEAFF. The CDR3 nucleotides read TGTGCCAGCAGTTTAGGGGACCGGGTGTCCCTCCCTGAAGCTTTCTTT. The rearrangement uses TRBV28 and TRBJ1-1, with D possibly TRBD1 on 5 matching bases. V was pared by 2 bases and J by 6 bases, with 19 bases between. The germline gives CDR1 MDHEN, CDR2 SYDVKM. The CDR3 loop spans 16 amino acids. Full variable domain (missing parts from reference TRBV28 and TRBJ1-1): DVKVTQSSRYLVKRTGEKVFLECVQDMDHENMFWYRQDPGLGLRLIYFSYDVKMKEKGDIPEGYSVSREKKERFSLILESASTNQTSMYLCASSLGDRVSLPEAFFGQGTRLTVV.

This clonotype was detected a few times. This chain joins TRBV6-2 or TRBV6-3 and TRBJ1-1, with D perhaps TRBD1 (5 bases). V was clipped by 1 base and J by 1 base, with 22 bases between them. Germline lookup yields CDR1 MNHEY and CDR2 SVGEGT. The CDR3 runs 19 residues. The CDR3 DNA follows: TGTGCCAGCAGTTACTACCGGGCAGGGAAAGGGGATTGGAACACTGAAGCTTTCTTT. This sequence encodes CASSYYRAGKGDWNTEAFF.

This rearrangement joins TRBV5-1 to TRBJ2-7, with D hard to call. The CDR3 extends over 11 amino acids. Germline lookup yields CDR1 SGHRS and CDR2 YFSETQ. The V end lost 6 bases, the J end lost 5 bases, and 9 bases lay between the germline ends. CDR3 DNA: TGCGCCAGCACGCTAGGGAACGAGCAGTACTTC. Its protein product is CASTLGNEQYF.

This clonotype was seen repeatedly, ten times or more. The rearrangement links TRBV27 to TRBJ1-5; the match to TRBD1 covers 9 bases. The germline CDR1 and CDR2 sequences are MNHEY and SMNVEV (reference sequence). The CDR3 totals 14 residues. V lost 4 bases and J lost 6; bases outside the gene matches: 4. CDR3 in DNA: TGTGCCAGCAGTTCGGACAGGGGAGGTCAGCCCCAGCATTTT. This gives the protein CASSSDRGGQPQHF.

This clonotype came up a few times. A read error may account for a junction end that differs from germline. V gene TRBV6-1 combines with J gene TRBJ2-7; TRBD2 aligns across 15 bases. The length of the CDR3 is 18 residues. CDR1 is MNHNS and CDR2 is SASEGT in the germline V gene. CDR3 sequence reads: CASSRDGTSGRYSHEQYF. The CDR3 DNA sequence: TGTGCCAGCAGTAGGGACGGGACTAGCGGGAGGTACTCCCACGAGCAGTACTTC.

This clonotype appeared a few times. The chain couples TRBV7-3 to TRBJ2-2; D possibly matches TRBD1 or TRBD2 (5 bases each). The CDR3 has 12 amino acids. Germline V gene data show CDR1 as SGHTA and CDR2 as FQGTGA. Trimming cost V 3 bases and J 7 bases, with 6 bases left between them. CDR3: CASSLGDGELFF. For the CDR3, the DNA is TGTGCCAGCAGCTTGGGGGACGGGGAGCTGTTTTTT.